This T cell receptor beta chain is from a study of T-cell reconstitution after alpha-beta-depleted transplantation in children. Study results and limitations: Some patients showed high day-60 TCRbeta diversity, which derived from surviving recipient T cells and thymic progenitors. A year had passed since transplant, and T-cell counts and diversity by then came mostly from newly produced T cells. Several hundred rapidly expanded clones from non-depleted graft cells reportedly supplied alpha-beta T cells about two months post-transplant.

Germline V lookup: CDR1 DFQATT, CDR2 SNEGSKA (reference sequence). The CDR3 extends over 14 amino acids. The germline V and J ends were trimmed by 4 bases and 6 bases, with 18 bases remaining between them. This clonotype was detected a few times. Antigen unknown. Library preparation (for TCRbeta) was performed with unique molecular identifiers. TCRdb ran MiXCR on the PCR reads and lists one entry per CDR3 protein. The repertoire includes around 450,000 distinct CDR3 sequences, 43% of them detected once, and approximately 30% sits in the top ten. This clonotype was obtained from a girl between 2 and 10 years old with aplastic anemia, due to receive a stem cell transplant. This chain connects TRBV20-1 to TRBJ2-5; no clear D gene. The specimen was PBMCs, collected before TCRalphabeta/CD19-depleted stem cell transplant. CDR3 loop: CSANPRTTRQTQYF. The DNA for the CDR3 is TGCAGTGCTAACCCTCGGACCACCAGACAGACCCAGTACTTC.